Sequencing of this T cell receptor (beta chain) was carried out in a study of T cell changes during pregnancy in multiple sclerosis. Sequencing was performed with immunoSEQ multiplex PCR; in TCRdb, only in-frame clones are kept and a portion is missing. The data show just over 20,000 clones, approximately 90% seen once. This receptor was identified in a female donor in good health, enrolled as a control in a pregnancy study. Sequencing used CD8+ T cells from peripheral blood mononuclear cells, obtained in the second trimester of pregnancy.

CDR3 sequence reads: CASSTYTGLPLSTDTQYF. The CDR3 DNA is TGTGCCAGCAGTACTTACACCGGACTTCCCCTCAGCACAGATACGCAGTATTTT. This rearrangement joins TRBV27 to TRBJ2-3, with D perhaps TRBD2 (5 bases). Trimming took 5 bases from V and 0 from J, leaving 21 bases between them. The CDR3 is 18 amino acids. Germline V CDR1 and CDR2: MNHEY, SMNVEV (reference sequence).